One and the same sample provided the 10 T cell receptor beta chains below, sequenced in a study of T cells in narcolepsy. The assay was immunoSEQ multiplex PCR, and TCRdb's table has in-frame clones only and misses some. This sample yields tens of thousands of clones, of which around 87% are seen a single time; about 0.9% belongs to the top ten. Material for sequencing was memory (CD45RA-) CD4+ T cells from blood. The source of these receptors is a human donor in good health.

The chain carries TRBV29-1 and TRBJ1-2; a possible D gene is TRBD1 (5 bases). The germline V and J ends were trimmed by 1 base and 5 bases, with 23 bases remaining between them. The CDR3 length is 17 residues. The V gene's germline CDR1 is SQVTM and CDR2 ANQGSEA. This CDR3 is CSVEGAGREWGRYGYTF. The CDR3 nucleotides read TGCAGCGTTGAAGGCGCCGGCAGGGAATGGGGTCGGTATGGCTACACCTTC.

The gene calls are TRBV28 and TRBJ2-1; D may be TRBD2 (6 bases). The germline gives CDR1 MDHEN, CDR2 SYDVKM. The CDR3 runs 16 residues. Trimming removed 4 bases at V and 1 base at J, with 14 bases between. The CDR3, as DNA: TGTGCCAGCAGTTACCCACCGGAGGGATCCTACAATGAGCAGTTCTTC. Residues: CASSYPPEGSYNEQFF.

The chain is built from TRBV28 and TRBJ1-5, with D possibly matching TRBD1 (5 bases). The germline V gene has CDR1 MDHEN and CDR2 SYDVKM. Trimming removed 5 bases from V and 5 bases from J, with 10 bases in between. This CDR3 has 13 residues. CDR3 nucleotide sequence: TGTGCCAGCAGTCGGGACGGGGATCAGCCCCAGCATTTT. Translated, it gives CASSRDGDQPQHF. Full variable domain (remainder filled in from reference TRBV28 and TRBJ1-5): DVKVTQSSRYLVKRTGEKVFLECVQDMDHENMFWYRQDPGLGLRLIYFSYDVKMKEKGDIPEGYSVSREKKERFSLILESASTNQTSMYLCASSRDGDQPQHFGDGTRLSIL.

The genes are TRBV11-3 and TRBJ2-2; D is perhaps TRBD2 (6 bases). The CDR3 is 15 amino acids. Germline V CDR1 and CDR2: SGHNT, YENEEA. Trimming stripped 5 bases from V and 3 bases from J, with 13 bases between. In DNA form, the CDR3 reads TGTGCCAGCAGCCTCGGGGAGCGGGACACCGGGGAGCTGTTTTTT. It yields the protein CASSLGERDTGELFF.

The chain joins TRBV6-5 to TRBJ1-2, with D unclear. V lost 5 bases and J lost 4, with 8 bases in between. Germline CDR1 reads MNHEY; CDR2 reads SVGAGI. CDR3 length: 12 amino acids. The CDR3: CASSGLTYGYTF. The CDR3 nucleotides read TGTGCCAGCAGTGGATTGACCTATGGCTACACCTTC.

This chain joins TRBV30 and TRBJ2-1; the D gene could be TRBD1 or TRBD2 (6 bases each). The length of the CDR3 is 14 residues. The V and J ends lost 3 bases and 2 bases respectively, with 11 bases between them. Germline CDR1 GTSNPN, CDR2 SVGIG (reference sequence). In DNA, the CDR3 is TGTGCCTGGAGGCGGGACACACCCTACAATGAGCAGTTCTTC. Translating gives CAWRRDTPYNEQFF.

In the case of this clone: Other DNA sequences from this sample encode an identical CDR3 as well. The chain uses TRBV6-1 and TRBJ1-2, with a possible D match to TRBD1 (6 bases). From germline, CDR1 is MNHNS and CDR2 SASEGT. V lost 6 bases to trimming and J lost 2 bases, with 10 bases between them. CDR3 size: 13 residues. As DNA, the CDR3 is TGTGCCAGCAGCCCCACAGGGAACTATGGCTACACCTTC. Protein sequence: CASSPTGNYGYTF.

This chain uses TRBV6-4 with TRBJ2-2, with D tentatively TRBD1 or TRBD2 (5 bases each). This CDR3 has 14 amino acids. Germline V lookup: CDR1 MRHNA, CDR2 SNTAGT. The V end lost 0 bases, the J end lost 3 bases, and 5 bases lay between the germline ends. In DNA, the CDR3 is TGTGCCAGCAGTGACTCGGGGGACACCGGGGAGCTGTTTTTT. Protein sequence: CASSDSGDTGELFF.

The genes are TRBV5-6 and TRBJ2-6; perhaps D is TRBD1 or TRBD2 (5 bases each). The CDR3 loop spans 16 amino acids. Trimming removed 2 bases at V and 2 bases at J, with 11 bases between. Germline CDR1 is SGHDT and CDR2 is YYEEEE. For the CDR3, the DNA is TGTGCCAGCAGCTTCCGGGGCAGGGCTGGGGCCAACGTCCTGACTTTC. Protein sequence: CASSFRGRAGANVLTF.

This chain uses TRBV27 with TRBJ2-3; the D is unclear. CDR1 MNHEY and CDR2 SMNVEV come from the germline V gene (reference sequence). The V and J ends lost 5 bases and 1 base respectively, with 13 bases between them. This CDR3 is built from 15 residues. The CDR3 nucleotides are TGTGCCAGCAGTAAATATGGGGTGGGCACAGATACGCAGTATTTT. The encoded protein is CASSKYGVGTDTQYF.